Included here is one TCR beta chain sequence, with context. What it binds is unknown. Samples were taken at baseline and on day 1 of cycles 4 and 7. The assay was immunoSEQ multiplex PCR, and TCRdb's table has in-frame clones only and misses some. The sample has 50,000 to 85,000 clones, 85% seen once. The J segment lost 0 bases and the V segment lost 2 bases, leaving 6 bases of the junction unmatched. The CDR3 spans 17 residues. CDR1 and CDR2 from the germline V gene are MGHDK and SYGVNS. This record comes from a study of OX40 agonist ivuxolimab in advanced cancers. Study in general: Each patient was given ivuxolimab into a vein every 2 weeks, at 0.01 to 10 mg/kg.

Study-level results: Partial responders treated at 0.1-3.0 mg/kg exhibited clonal expansion among the lowest measured.

The clonotype comes from an adult with an advanced solid tumor such as melanoma, head and neck, liver or kidney cancer. Sequences were derived from CD4+ or CD8+ T cells sorted from blood, sampled in a trial of the OX40 agonist ivuxolimab. This chain connects TRBV25-1 to TRBJ2-4; TRBD1 aligns across 8 bases. CDR3 in DNA: TGTGCCAGCAGTGAACCTGGGACAGGAATAGCCAAAAACATTCAGTACTTC. Its protein product is CASSEPGTGIAKNIQYF. Looking up the rest from reference TRBV25-1 and TRBJ2-4 gives the full variable domain: EADIYQTPRYLVIGTGKKITLECSQTMGHDKMYWYQQDPGMELHLIHYSYGVNSTEKGDLSSESTVSRIRTEHFPLTLESARPSHTSQYLCASSEPGTGIAKNIQYFGAGTRLSVL.